The 26 T cell receptor beta chains below all came from one sample that was sequenced in a study of cytomegalovirus exposure and HLA in healthy donors. PCR used 60 Vbeta primers and 13 Jbeta primers. Some clones are missing from TCRdb's copy, which holds only in-frame ones; the method was immunoSEQ multiplex PCR. The sample lists 120,000 or so clones; over 65% were seen once. The sequenced material came from PBMCs. The receptors shown here come from a man between 18 and 29 years old in good health and CMV-seropositive.

This chain connects TRBV6-1 to TRBJ1-2; the D is unclear. V lost 4 bases and J 4 bases, leaving 13 bases between the germline ends. Germline V gene lookup returns CDR1 MNHNS and CDR2 SASEGT. CDR3 length: 14 amino acids. CDR3 protein: CASSAVWSSYGYTF. CDR3 in DNA: TGTGCCAGCAGTGCGGTTTGGAGCAGCTATGGCTACACCTTC.

The chain recombines TRBV21-1 with TRBJ2-7; the table calls TRBD2, which could not be checked here. TRBV21-1 is a pseudogene. This CDR3 is 17 amino acids long. The CDR3 bases are TGTGCCAGCAGCATACCGGAGACACGGGCGGGGGTCTACGAGCAGTACTTC. This sequence encodes CASSIPETRAGVYEQYF.

The chain combines TRBV6-5 with TRBJ1-6; TRBD1 is a possible D gene (6 bases). V was pared by 5 bases and J by 10 bases, with 18 bases between. Per the germline V gene, CDR1 is MNHEY and CDR2 is SVGAGI. The CDR3 totals 15 residues. CDR3 sequence (DNA): TGTGCCAGCAGTACCAGGGGTGGGTGGAGATCACCCCTCCACTTT. Its protein is CASSTRGGWRSPLHF.

The rearrangement joins TRBV7-9 to TRBJ2-5; possible D gene TRBD1, 6 bases. The assigned J gene may be wrong: the sequence end matches TRBJ2-7 better. Germline V CDR1 and CDR2: SEHNR, FQNEAQ (reference sequence). CDR3 length equals 13 residues. CDR3 nucleotide sequence: TGTGCCAGCAGAGCAGGGGCCCTCTACGAGCAGTACTTC. This gives the protein CASRAGALYEQYF.

V and J are TRBV4-1 and TRBJ2-2, with 8 nucleotides matching TRBD2. Germline-derived CDR1 and CDR2 are MGHRA and YSYEKL. This CDR3 has 17 amino acids. J was trimmed by 3 bases and V by 3 bases; bases with no gene match: 9. The CDR3, as DNA: TGCGCCAGCAGCCACCCCAGGCGGGGGGCAGACACCGGGGAGCTGTTTTTT. Translated, it gives CASSHPRRGADTGELFF.

Concerning this clone: The junction differs from germline at one of its ends, possibly a read error. The rearrangement uses TRBV19 and TRBJ1-5; no firm D call. The length of the CDR3 is 15 residues. Germline lookup yields CDR1 LNHDA and CDR2 SQIVND (reference sequence). The CDR3 loop is CASTITTAGNQPPHF. The CDR3 nucleotides are TGTGCCAGTACCATCACCACGGCAGGCAATCAGCCCCCGCATTTT.

This rearrangement joins TRBV6-1 to TRBJ1-1, with a possible D match to TRBD1 (6 bases). The germline V and J ends were trimmed by 0 bases and 3 bases, with 14 bases remaining between them. In germline, CDR1 is MNHNS, CDR2 SASEGT. The CDR3 is made up of 16 amino acids. The CDR3 DNA follows: TGTGCCAGCAGTGAAGCGCGGCAGGGGTGGTACACTGAAGCTTTCTTT. This gives the protein CASSEARQGWYTEAFF.

This clone came up a few times. CDR3 coding DNA: TGTGCCAGCAGCCCCACAGGGTCCCCGGGATATGGCTACACCTTC. This encodes CASSPTGSPGYGYTF. V gene TRBV6-1 combines with J gene TRBJ1-2, with TRBD1 as a possible D gene (6 bases). Trimming pared 6 bases from V and 5 bases from J, leaving 19 bases between. Germline values: CDR1 MNHNS, CDR2 SASEGT. The CDR3 length is 15 residues.

The rearrangement joins TRBV18 to TRBJ2-7; a possible D gene is TRBD1 (5 bases). Germline CDR1 and CDR2: KGHSH and LQKENI. The CDR3 length is 16 residues. V lost 2 bases, J lost 2 bases, and 16 bases lay in between. CDR3 nucleotides: TGTGCCAGCTCACCAAGATCCCTGGGGCAAGCCTACGAGCAGTACTTC. Residues: CASSPRSLGQAYEQYF.

The chain combines TRBV7-8 with TRBJ1-1; D is uncertain. The CDR3 is made up of 13 amino acids. V was trimmed by 5 bases and J by 2 bases, leaving 9 bases between them. CDR1 SGHVS and CDR2 FQNEAQ come from the germline V gene. The CDR3 sequence is CASSPNRNTEAFF. The CDR3 DNA is TGTGCCAGCAGCCCCAACAGAAACACTGAAGCTTTCTTT.

The J gene is TRBJ2-4, the V gene TRBV7-9, with 7 bases lining up with TRBD2. Germline assignment: CDR1 SEHNR and CDR2 FQNEAQ (reference sequence). The J segment lost 0 bases and the V segment lost 0 bases, leaving 5 bases of the junction unmatched. The length of the CDR3 is 17 residues. The CDR3 protein is CASSLAVGGGAKNIQYF. In DNA form, the CDR3 reads TGTGCCAGCAGCTTAGCGGTTGGGGGGGGAGCCAAAAACATTCAGTACTTC.

The chain combines TRBV6-5 with TRBJ2-7; perhaps TRBD1 as D (6 bases). With 2 bases removed from V and 2 bases from J, the gap between germline ends came to 10 bases. This CDR3 is 14 amino acids long. Germline V lookup: CDR1 MNHEY, CDR2 SVGAGI. The CDR3 protein is CASSYSRGPYEQYF. The CDR3 DNA reads as TGTGCCAGCAGTTACAGCAGGGGTCCCTACGAGCAGTACTTC.

CDR3 region: CASSLVTVVNQPQHF. Here the CDR3 DNA reads TGTGCCAGCAGTTTAGTGACAGTTGTCAATCAGCCCCAGCATTTT. The chain employs TRBV28 and TRBJ1-5; D is possibly TRBD1 (5 bases). Between the trimmed V and J ends, which lost 2 bases and 3 bases, there was a span of 11 bases. There are 15 residues in the CDR3. The germline V gene encodes CDR1 MDHEN and CDR2 SYDVKM. The full variable domain, with the rest looked up from reference TRBV28 and TRBJ1-5, is DVKVTQSSRYLVKRTGEKVFLECVQDMDHENMFWYRQDPGLGLRLIYFSYDVKMKEKGDIPEGYSVSREKKERFSLILESASTNQTSMYLCASSLVTVVNQPQHFGDGTRLSIL.

The CDR3 spells CASSVDWSGLRETQYF. The CDR3 nucleotides are TGTGCCAGCAGCGTAGATTGGTCGGGGTTGAGAGAGACCCAGTACTTC. The V gene is TRBV9, the J gene TRBJ2-5; D might be TRBD2 (5 bases). Trimming took 0 bases from V and 4 from J, leaving 16 bases between them. The CDR3 is 16 amino acids. CDR1 and CDR2 (germline): SGDLS, YYNGEE. Drawing the rest from reference TRBV9 and TRBJ2-5, the complete variable domain is DSGVTQTPKHLITATGQRVTLRCSPRSGDLSVYWYQQSLDQGLQFLIQYYNGEERAKGNILERFSAQQFPDLHSELNLSSLELGDSALYFCASSVDWSGLRETQYFGPGTRLLVL.

This chain joins TRBV4-2 and TRBJ1-5, with D possibly matching TRBD1 (6 bases). The CDR3 covers 15 residues. V lost 1 base, J lost 7 bases, and 14 bases lay in between. In germline, CDR1 is LGHNA, CDR2 YNFKEQ. The CDR3 spells CASSQVQGRRQPQHF. In DNA, the CDR3 is TGTGCCAGCAGCCAAGTGCAGGGGCGAAGACAGCCCCAGCATTTT.

The CDR3 DNA reads TGCGCCAGCAGAAACAGGGTCAATGAGCAGTTCTTC. It encodes CASRNRVNEQFF. This chain connects TRBV10-1 to TRBJ2-1, with D maybe TRBD1 (6 bases). Trimming shortened V by 6 bases and J by 6 bases, and 9 bases separated the two germline ends. Germline V gene lookup returns CDR1 WNHNN and CDR2 SYGVQD (reference sequence). CDR3 length: 12 residues.

The J gene is TRBJ2-7, the V gene TRBV5-1, with 9 bases matching TRBD1. The CDR3 loop spans 14 amino acids. Trimming cost V 4 bases and J 4 bases; bases outside gene matches: 6. In germline, CDR1 is SGHRS, CDR2 YFSETQ. CDR3 nucleotide sequence: TGCGCCAGCAGCGAAGGGACAGGGTCTTACGAGCAGTACTTC. Its protein product is CASSEGTGSYEQYF.

V and J are TRBV6-1 and TRBJ2-7; TRBD1 is a possible D gene (7 bases). The CDR3 sequence is 15 residues long. Deletions cut 6 bases from V and 3 bases from J, with 18 bases between. Per the germline V gene, CDR1 is MNHNS and CDR2 is SASEGT. CDR3 amino acids: CASRAGRTGIYEQYF. The CDR3 nucleotides read TGTGCCAGCAGGGCGGGGCGGACAGGCATCTACGAGCAGTACTTC.

Comments on this clone: Germline and junction disagree at one end, which may indicate a read error. This sequence joins TRBV11-3 and TRBJ1-6; 8 bases fit TRBD1. Germline CDR1 reads SGHNT; CDR2 reads YENEEA. This CDR3 comprises 14 residues. The CDR3 is CASSRTGNNPPLHF. For the CDR3, the DNA is TGTGCCAGCAGTCGGACAGGGAATAATCCACCCCTCCACTTT.

This chain uses TRBV6-5 with TRBJ1-2; 8 positions agree with TRBD1. Germline V CDR1 and CDR2: MNHEY, SVGAGI. Losses at the gene ends were 6 bases for V and 4 bases for J; bases not matched to a gene: 4. This CDR3 spans 13 amino acids. In DNA form, the CDR3 reads TGTGCCAGCAGCACAGGGGGGGGCTATGGCTACACCTTC. It is translated as CASSTGGGYGYTF.

This clone has a handful of counts. The chain combines TRBV5-1 with TRBJ2-7; 13 positions agree with TRBD2. Looked up from germline, CDR1 is SGHRS and CDR2 is YFSETQ. V lost 3 bases, J lost 0 bases, and 6 bases stayed unmatched. The CDR3 contains 17 residues. CDR3 in amino acids: CASSSGTSGAYSYEQYF. The CDR3 coding sequence is TGCGCCAGCAGCTCCGGGACTAGCGGGGCCTACTCCTACGAGCAGTACTTC.

V and J are TRBV27 and TRBJ1-1; 8 nucleotides match TRBD1. The CDR3 loop spans 14 amino acids. The germline CDR1 and CDR2 sequences are MNHEY and SMNVEV (reference sequence). J lost 4 bases, V lost 3 bases, and 4 bases had no gene match. CDR3 residues: CASSLQGAGTEAFF. The CDR3 DNA sequence: TGTGCCAGCAGTTTGCAGGGGGCAGGCACTGAAGCTTTCTTT.

V gene TRBV10-3 combines with J gene TRBJ1-6; D gene ambiguous. The CDR3 is 15 amino acids. V lost 10 bases, J lost 0 bases, and 13 bases lay in between. Germline CDR1 is ENHRY and CDR2 is SYGVKD. In nucleotides, the CDR3 is TGTGCCAGCATGACGGAGAGCTCCTATAATTCACCCCTCCACTTT. Encoded protein: CASMTESSYNSPLHF.

The rearrangement joins TRBV29-1 to TRBJ1-1, with a possible D match to TRBD1 (6 bases). The germline V gene has CDR1 SQVTM and CDR2 ANQGSEA. This CDR3 is 11 amino acids long. V was clipped by 7 bases and J by 6 bases, with 12 bases between them. This chain's CDR3 is CSGGTGPEAFF. The CDR3 region has the DNA TGCAGCGGGGGAACAGGGCCTGAAGCTTTCTTT.

V gene TRBV5-1 combines with J gene TRBJ2-3; maybe TRBD1 (6 bases). The CDR3 consists of 15 residues. CDR1 SGHRS and CDR2 YFSETQ come from the germline V gene. Between the trimmed V and J ends, which lost 1 base and 2 bases, there was a span of 11 bases. CDR3 nucleotides: TGCGCCAGCAGCTTGCAGGGGATTGTCACAGATACGCAGTATTTT. Residues: CASSLQGIVTDTQYF.

The chain has TRBV10-3 and TRBJ2-3; TRBD2 matches at 7 bases. Germline V CDR1 and CDR2: ENHRY, SYGVKD. V lost 10 bases to trimming and J lost 0 bases; unmatched junction nucleotides: 7. The CDR3 spans 14 residues. The CDR3 DNA is TGTGCCACCAGAGGAGCGGGGAGCACAGATACGCAGTATTTT. Encoded protein: CATRGAGSTDTQYF.